This record concerns one T cell receptor (beta chain) sequence. Its antigen is not known. This sample was included in a study of neoadjuvant anti-PD-1 for oral cavity cancer. The study's findings and limits: Treg/Th17 ratio rose with pretreatment blood and fell with post-treatment tumor TCRbeta clonality.

Six replicates per PBMC sample, mostly from roughly 470 ng of genomic DNA. TCRdb keeps only in-frame clones here, not all; method: immunoSEQ multiplex PCR. The sample shows tens of thousands of clones, more than 60% of them seen only once. Between the trimmed V and J ends, which lost 2 bases and 1 base, there was a span of 12 bases. Germline V gene data show CDR1 as SGHDT and CDR2 as YYEEEE. This CDR3 comprises 15 residues. The sample in question was PBMCs, obtained before nivolumab (anti-PD-1) treatment. The rearrangement joins TRBV5-6 to TRBJ1-1; the D is unclear. This clonotype originated in a person aged 40-85 years with oral cavity squamous cell carcinoma. The CDR3 spells CASSFYGRPNTEAFF. The CDR3 region has the DNA TGTGCCAGCAGCTTTTACGGTCGACCGAACACTGAAGCTTTCTTT.